Listed here are 21 T cell receptor beta chains from one sample, sequenced in a study of regulatory T cells in long-lasting Graves disease. Time point reported: newly diagnosed GD, antithyroid drugs for less than 3 months. With RNA extracted from PBMCs as input, the TCR library was made. TCR beta libraries were built with iRepertoire HTBI primers and Arm-PCR of CDR3 regions. Each CDR3 protein gets one entry after TCRdb re-called the multiplex PCR reads with MiXCR. The repertoire holds about 470,000 distinct CDR3 sequences, with around 15% as singletons. A further study also used this sample, focusing on T cells in Graves' hyperthyroidism and ophthalmopathy.

Sample: peripheral blood mononuclear cells (PBMCs), taken at new diagnosis, from a patient treated with antithyroid drugs. These receptors all stem from a man between 40 and 49 years old with Graves disease.

The chain combines TRBV6-5 with TRBJ1-2; D gene unclear. Trimming stripped 4 bases from V and 0 bases from J, with 9 bases between. Looked up from germline, CDR1 is MNHEY and CDR2 is SVGAGI. The CDR3 contains 14 residues. CDR3 bases: TGTGCCAGCAGTTTCCGACCGGCTAACTATGGCTACACCTTC. This sequence encodes CASSFRPANYGYTF.

A few counts support this clonotype. The chain joins TRBV19 to TRBJ2-7; D is unclear. This CDR3 region has 10 residues. The germline CDR1 and CDR2 sequences are LNHDA and SQIVND (reference sequence). V was pared by 7 bases and J by 5 bases, with 6 bases between. CDR3 residues: CASIFDEQYF. In DNA form, the CDR3 reads TGTGCCAGTATCTTCGACGAGCAGTACTTC.

The table lists this clonotype with many counts. This chain links TRBV15 with TRBJ2-2, with no clear D. The CDR3 has 15 residues. V shed 5 bases and J shed 2 bases, with 12 bases lying between them. Germline V lookup: CDR1 LNHNV, CDR2 YYDKDF (reference sequence). The CDR3 region has the DNA TGTGCCACCAGCGCCTGGCAGCACAACACCGGGGAGCTGTTTTTT. It translates to CATSAWQHNTGELFF. Full variable domain (rest looked up from reference TRBV15 and TRBJ2-2): DAMVIQNPRYQVTQFGKPVTLSCSQTLNHNVMYWYQQKSSQAPKLLFHYYDKDFNNEADTPDNFQSRRPNTSFCFLDIRSPGLGDTAMYLCATSAWQHNTGELFFGEGSRLTVL.

This chain connects TRBV5-5 to TRBJ2-1; D possibly corresponds to TRBD1 (5 bases). The length of the CDR3 is 15 residues. The V gene's germline CDR1 is SGHKS and CDR2 YYEKEE (reference sequence). Trimming took off 5 bases at V and 0 bases at J, with 12 bases between the two ends. DNA of the CDR3: TGTGCCAGCAGTAAACAGGCGATCTCCTACAATGAGCAGTTCTTC. Translated: CASSKQAISYNEQFF. Full variable domain (outside the CDR3, taken from reference TRBV5-5 and TRBJ2-1): DAGVTQSPTHLIKTRGQQVTLRCSPISGHKSVSWYQQVLGQGPQFIFQYYEKEERGRGNFPDRFSARQFPNYSSELNVNALLLGDSALYLCASSKQAISYNEQFFGPGTRLTVL.

The V call is TRBV28, the J call TRBJ2-3; TRBD2 is a possible D gene (5 bases). CDR1 and CDR2 (germline): MDHEN, SYDVKM. The CDR3 spans 15 residues. Trimming stripped 8 bases from V and 4 bases from J, with 19 bases between. The CDR3 DNA reads TGTGCCAGCGGCCCCGCCGGGGTTAGCGCAGATACGCAGTATTTT. Protein product: CASGPAGVSADTQYF.

In its sample, this clonotype was seen many times. CDR3 sequence reads: CASSPDLAEAFF. The CDR3 DNA follows: TGCGCCAGCAGCCCCGACCTTGCTGAAGCTTTCTTT. The chain joins TRBV5-1 to TRBJ1-1; D not certain. This CDR3 comprises 12 residues. Trimming left V 4 bases short and J 6 bases short, with 10 bases between. Germline CDR1 reads SGHRS; CDR2 reads YFSETQ.

This clonotype was recorded at least ten times. The chain employs TRBV28 and TRBJ2-3, with D possibly matching TRBD1 (6 bases). Between the trimmed V and J ends, which lost 6 bases and 0 bases, there was a span of 16 bases. The CDR3 extends over 16 amino acids. Germline V gives CDR1 MDHEN, CDR2 SYDVKM. Here the CDR3 reads CASRGQQGRSTDTQYF. The CDR3 bases are TGTGCCAGCAGGGGGCAACAGGGACGTAGCACAGATACGCAGTATTTT.

This clonotype was seen a handful of times. The gene calls are TRBV12-3 or TRBV12-4 and TRBJ2-3, with D possibly matching TRBD2 (5 bases). V was clipped by 5 bases and J by 4 bases, with 16 bases between them. The CDR3 is 15 residues long. This CDR3 reads CASSPLFRGPDTQYF. CDR3 DNA: TGTGCCAGCAGTCCTCTGTTTCGGGGTCCAGATACGCAGTATTTT.

This clonotype was recorded many times. This sequence joins TRBV2 and TRBJ2-3; D gene uncertain. The CDR3 is 12 amino acids. Germline CDR1 SNHLY, CDR2 FYNNEI. V gave up 7 bases and J gave up 4 bases, with 9 bases separating them. The CDR3 spells CASIAYSDTQYF. CDR3 nucleotides: TGTGCCAGCATAGCCTACTCAGATACGCAGTATTTT.

This sequence joins TRBV5-1 and TRBJ2-7; possible D gene TRBD1, 8 bases. Trimming removed 0 bases at V and 1 base at J, with 14 bases between. The CDR3 contains 16 residues. Germline V CDR1 and CDR2: SGHRS, YFSETQ. The DNA of the CDR3 is TGCGCCAGCAGCTTGGGGACAGGGAGGGGGTCCTACGAGCAGTACTTC. Amino acid sequence: CASSLGTGRGSYEQYF.

In this sample, this clonotype turned up many times. The J gene is TRBJ2-6, the V gene TRBV28; TRBD1 agrees at 8 bases. Looked up from germline, CDR1 is MDHEN and CDR2 is SYDVKM. Germline trimming cut 4 bases from V and 0 bases from J; bases unmatched to any gene: 11. The CDR3 is made up of 19 amino acids. The CDR3 coding sequence is TGTGCCAGCAGTTCATTGGTGAGACAGGGGTACTCTGGGGCCAACGTCCTGACTTTC. As protein: CASSSLVRQGYSGANVLTF.

This clonotype came up a few times. The gene calls are TRBV29-1 and TRBJ2-1, with 11 bases aligning to TRBD2. Germline V gene sequence: CDR1 SQVTM, CDR2 ANQGSEA. The J segment lost 5 bases and the V segment lost 4 bases, leaving 4 bases of the junction unmatched. CDR3 length equals 14 residues. The CDR3 is CSVGGSGRDNEQFF. The CDR3 bases are TGCAGCGTTGGGGGTAGCGGGAGGGACAATGAGCAGTTCTTC.

This clonotype was counted between two and nine times. V and J are TRBV28 and TRBJ1-4; 8 nucleotides align to TRBD1. CDR3 length: 17 residues. Germline V gene data show CDR1 as MDHEN and CDR2 as SYDVKM. V was clipped by 3 bases and J by 0 bases; unmatched bases: 6. In nucleotides, the CDR3 is TGTGCCAGCAGTTTTACAGGGGGAAGCGCAACTAATGAAAAACTGTTTTTT. Its translation is CASSFTGGSATNEKLFF.

This clonotype was seen ten or more times. The chain uses TRBV16 and TRBJ1-1; D gene uncertain. Trimming cost V 6 bases and J 2 bases, with 13 bases left between them. The CDR3 has 14 residues. Germline values: CDR1 KGHSY, CDR2 FQNENV. The CDR3 sequence: CASSNSLINTEAFF. CDR3 DNA sequence: TGTGCCAGCAGTAACAGCCTGATAAACACTGAAGCTTTCTTT.

There are many counts of this clonotype. The chain has TRBV28 and TRBJ2-5, with D perhaps TRBD1 or TRBD2 (5 bases each). The CDR3 consists of 13 residues. CDR1 and CDR2 from the germline V gene are MDHEN and SYDVKM. V lost 2 bases and J 5 bases, leaving 9 bases between the germline ends. This chain's CDR3 is CASSLVGVETQYF. In nucleotides, the CDR3 is TGTGCCAGCAGTTTAGTGGGGGTGGAGACCCAGTACTTC. Full variable domain (outside the CDR3, taken from reference TRBV28 and TRBJ2-5): DVKVTQSSRYLVKRTGEKVFLECVQDMDHENMFWYRQDPGLGLRLIYFSYDVKMKEKGDIPEGYSVSREKKERFSLILESASTNQTSMYLCASSLVGVETQYFGPGTRLLVL.

The chain joins TRBV20-1 to TRBJ2-2; perhaps D is TRBD1 or TRBD2 (5 bases each). Germline lookup yields CDR1 DFQATT and CDR2 SNEGSKA (reference sequence). Trimming took 5 bases from V and 2 from J, leaving 18 bases between them. CDR3 size: 16 residues. The CDR3 bases are TGCAGTGCTCCGCCTGTCCTGGGGGTAAACACCGGGGAGCTGTTTTTT. Translation gives CSAPPVLGVNTGELFF.

The chain carries TRBV7-9 and TRBJ2-1; 14 bases match TRBD2. Unmatched junction bases numbered 3, after V lost 5 bases and J lost 0 bases. Germline CDR1 reads SEHNR; CDR2 reads FQNEAQ (reference sequence). The CDR3 loop spans 17 amino acids. CDR3 sequence: CASSPTSGRVSYNEQFF. CDR3 nucleotides: TGTGCCAGCAGCCCGACTAGCGGGAGGGTCTCCTACAATGAGCAGTTCTTC.

This clonotype was seen many times. This chain connects TRBV12-3 or TRBV12-4 to TRBJ2-7; 11 nucleotides line up with TRBD2. CDR3 length: 14 amino acids. V was pared by 6 bases and J by 11 bases, with 12 bases of the junction left unmatched. CDR3 DNA: TGTGCCAGCAGCCCAACTAGCGGGGGCCGGTTAAAGTACTTC. It is translated as CASSPTSGGRLKYF.

Concerning this clonotype: One end of the junction does not line up with germline, which may come from a read error. CDR3 loop: CSASGSVETQCF. The CDR3 DNA reads as TGCAGTGCTAGCGGTAGCGTGGAGACCCAGTGCTTC. The chain has TRBV20-1 and TRBJ2-5; a possible D gene is TRBD2 (5 bases). CDR1 is DFQATT, CDR2 SNEGSKA, per germline (reference sequence). The CDR3 runs to 12 residues.

The chain uses TRBV28 and TRBJ1-2; no firm D call. V was clipped by 4 bases and J by 3 bases, with 9 bases between them. The CDR3 totals 13 residues. Germline V gene sequence: CDR1 MDHEN, CDR2 SYDVKM. CDR3 nucleotide sequence: TGTGCCAGCAGTTCCACAGAATACTATGGCTACACCTTC. Protein: CASSSTEYYGYTF.

This clonotype was recorded many times. The chain combines TRBV20-1 with TRBJ2-3; TRBD1 is a possible D gene (6 bases). The CDR3 runs 15 residues. V was clipped by 6 bases and J by 2 bases, with 18 bases between them. Germline CDR1 is DFQATT and CDR2 is SNEGSKA (reference sequence). CDR3 in amino acids: CSAPGTGKYTDTQYF. The CDR3 coding sequence is TGCAGTGCACCTGGAACAGGGAAATACACAGATACGCAGTATTTT.